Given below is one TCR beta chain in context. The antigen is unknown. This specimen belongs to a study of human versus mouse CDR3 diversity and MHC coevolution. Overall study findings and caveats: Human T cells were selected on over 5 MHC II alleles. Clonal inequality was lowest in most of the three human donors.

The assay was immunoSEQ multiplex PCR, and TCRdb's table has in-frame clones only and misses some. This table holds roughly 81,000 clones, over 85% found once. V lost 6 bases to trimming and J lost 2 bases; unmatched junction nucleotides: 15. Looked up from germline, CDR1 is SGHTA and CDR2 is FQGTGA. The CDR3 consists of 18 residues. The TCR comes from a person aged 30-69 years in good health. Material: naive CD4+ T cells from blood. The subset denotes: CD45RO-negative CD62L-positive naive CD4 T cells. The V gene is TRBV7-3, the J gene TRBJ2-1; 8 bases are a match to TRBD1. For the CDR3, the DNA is TGTGCCAGCAGTCCAACCCTGAGACAGGGGCTTACCTACAATGAGCAGTTCTTC. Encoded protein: CASSPTLRQGLTYNEQFF.